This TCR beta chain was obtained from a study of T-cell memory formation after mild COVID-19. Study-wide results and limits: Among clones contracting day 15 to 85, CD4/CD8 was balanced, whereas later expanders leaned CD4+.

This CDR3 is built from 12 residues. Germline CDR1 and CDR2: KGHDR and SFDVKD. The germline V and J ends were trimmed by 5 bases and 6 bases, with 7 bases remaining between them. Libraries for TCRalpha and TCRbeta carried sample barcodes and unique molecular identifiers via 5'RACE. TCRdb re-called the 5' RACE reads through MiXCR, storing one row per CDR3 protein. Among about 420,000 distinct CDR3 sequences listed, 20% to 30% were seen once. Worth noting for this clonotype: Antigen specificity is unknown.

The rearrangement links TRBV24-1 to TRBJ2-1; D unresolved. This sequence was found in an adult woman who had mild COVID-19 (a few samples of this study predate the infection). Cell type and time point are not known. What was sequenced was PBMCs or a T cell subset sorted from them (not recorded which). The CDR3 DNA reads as TGTGCCACCAGTGGGGAACCCAATGAGCAGTTCTTC. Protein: CATSGEPNEQFF.